This section outlines one TCR beta chain sequence together with its context. Its antigen is undetermined. The germline V gene encodes CDR1 MNHEY and CDR2 SMNVEV (reference sequence). V dropped 4 bases and J dropped 2; count of bases not matched to a gene: 1. The CDR3 extends over 14 amino acids. With a J-beta primer mix and a sample-barcoded 5' primer, a second PCR ran about 7 to 12 cycles. Carrying 12 random nucleotides, a template-switch adaptor labeled each individual cDNA molecule. TCRdb re-called the 5' RACE reads through MiXCR, storing one row per CDR3 protein. The data show 650,000 to 800,000 distinct CDR3 sequences, about 42% seen once. This specimen comes from a study of blood T cells in healthy people across ages. General study points: Estimates of diversity drawn from one million T cells were considered underestimates. Diversity was higher, and naive CD4+ cells more numerous, in long-lived donors than in aged donors. Per million T cells, TCR beta diversity dropped about linearly as age rose.

What was sequenced was blood. The source is a man aged 60 to 75 in good health. The J gene is TRBJ2-1, the V gene TRBV27; 8 bases match TRBD1. In nucleotides, the CDR3 is TGTGCCAGCAGTTCGACAGGGGCCTACAATGAGCAGTTCTTC. Translation: CASSSTGAYNEQFF.